The 9 T cell receptor beta chains below all came from one sample that was sequenced in a study of graft-versus-host responses after intestinal transplantation. Sequencing used immunoSEQ multiplex PCR; TCRdb keeps in-frame clones, though not all of them. The repertoire has tens of thousands of clones, roughly 91% of them found once; the top ten carry 5% to 7%. The material sequenced was PBMCs, taken about 800 days after a first intestinal transplant, on the day of a second. These receptors all come from a human patient who received an intestinal transplant, so some T cells may come from the graft donor.

As to this clone: The sample holds other DNA sequences that translate to the same CDR3. V is TRBV30 and J is TRBJ2-2; D may be TRBD2 (7 bases). Deletions cut 0 bases from V and 6 bases from J, with 14 bases between. CDR3 length equals 15 residues. CDR1 and CDR2 (germline): GTSNPN, SVGIG (reference sequence). The CDR3 region is CAWSVGGALAGELFF. In DNA form, the CDR3 reads TGTGCCTGGAGTGTTGGGGGGGCGCTGGCCGGGGAGCTGTTTTTT.

V and J are TRBV11-2 and TRBJ2-7; D remains ambiguous. Germline values: CDR1 SGHAT, CDR2 FQNNGV. This CDR3 comprises 14 residues. V was clipped by 7 bases and J by 6 bases, with 19 bases between them. The CDR3 sequence is CASNFPWKQPEQYF. The CDR3, as DNA: TGTGCCAGCAACTTCCCTTGGAAGCAACCCGAGCAGTACTTC.

The chain combines TRBV13 with TRBJ1-1, with 10 positions matching TRBD1. Germline CDR1 is PRHDT and CDR2 is FYEKMQ (reference sequence). The trim removed 0 bases at V and 1 base at J, leaving 5 bases unmatched. The CDR3 has 17 residues. The CDR3 DNA follows: TGTGCCAGCAGCTTAGGGACAGGGGGCATCGGGAACACTGAAGCTTTCTTT. Its protein product is CASSLGTGGIGNTEAFF.

The V and J genes are TRBV10-1 and TRBJ1-5; a weak D match, TRBD1 (6 bases). The CDR3 has 18 amino acids. The V and J ends lost 7 bases and 0 bases respectively, with 22 bases between them. CDR1 is WNHNN, CDR2 SYGVQD, per germline (reference sequence). The CDR3: CASKVDREPPYSNQPQHF. The CDR3 nucleotides read TGCGCCAGCAAAGTGGACAGAGAGCCACCCTATAGCAATCAGCCCCAGCATTTT.

The rearrangement joins TRBV30 to TRBJ2-1; D is unclear. CDR3 size: 12 residues. Trimming removed 0 bases from V and 5 bases from J, with 5 bases in between. CDR1 and CDR2 from the germline V gene are GTSNPN and SVGIG (reference sequence). The CDR3 is CAWSVTHNEQFF. The CDR3 DNA sequence: TGTGCCTGGAGTGTAACCCACAATGAGCAGTTCTTC.

This clone was counted only a few times. J is TRBJ2-6 and V is TRBV5-5; 10 nucleotides line up with TRBD2. CDR1 and CDR2 from the germline V gene are SGHKS and YYEKEE (reference sequence). After removal of 7 bases from V and 1 base from J, the junction contained 5 bases not matched to a gene. The CDR3 contains 16 residues. The DNA for the CDR3 is TGTGCCAGCGAAACTAGCGGGGTATCTGGGGCCAACGTCCTGACTTTC. Translation gives CASETSGVSGANVLTF.

CDR3 protein: CASSKAGTQIYDGYTF. CDR3 coding DNA: TGTGCCAGCAGCAAAGCAGGCACACAGATTTACGATGGCTACACCTTC. The V call is TRBV21-1, the J call TRBJ1-2; the D call of TRBD1 is as the table states it, not checked on the DNA. TRBV21-1 is designated a pseudogene. The CDR3 length is 16 residues.

This rearrangement joins TRBV19 to TRBJ2-4; TRBD1 agrees at 9 bases. Per the germline V gene, CDR1 is LNHDA and CDR2 is SQIVND (reference sequence). The CDR3 extends over 20 amino acids. The junction had 18 bases not matched to a gene; V was cut back by 5 bases and J by 1 base. The CDR3 DNA reads TGTGCCAGTAGTTCTCGTGGGACAGGGACTATTTATTCTGCCAAAAACATTCAGTACTTC. This sequence encodes CASSSRGTGTIYSAKNIQYF.

This rearrangement joins TRBV6-5 to TRBJ2-1; the match to TRBD2 covers 10 bases. The trim removed 5 bases at V and 7 bases at J, leaving 2 bases unmatched. The CDR3 runs 13 residues. Germline CDR1 and CDR2: MNHEY and SVGAGI. The CDR3 DNA sequence: TGTGCCAGCAGTCCAGCGGGGGGGAATGAGCAGTTCTTC. Its translation: CASSPAGGNEQFF.